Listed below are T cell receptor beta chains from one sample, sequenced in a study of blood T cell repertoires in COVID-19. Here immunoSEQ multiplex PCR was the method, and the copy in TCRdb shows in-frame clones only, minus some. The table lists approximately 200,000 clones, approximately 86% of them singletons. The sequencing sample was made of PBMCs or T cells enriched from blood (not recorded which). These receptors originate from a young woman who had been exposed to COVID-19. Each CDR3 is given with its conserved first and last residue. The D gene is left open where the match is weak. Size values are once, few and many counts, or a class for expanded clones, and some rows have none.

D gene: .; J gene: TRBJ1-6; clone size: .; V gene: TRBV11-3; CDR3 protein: CASSSSGDSPLHF; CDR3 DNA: TGTGCCAGCAGCTCCAGCGGGGATTCACCCCTCCACTTT
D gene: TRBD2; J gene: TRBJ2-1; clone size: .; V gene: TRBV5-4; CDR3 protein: CASSPRTSGGAIWNEQFF; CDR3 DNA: TGTGCCAGCAGCCCTAGGACTAGCGGGGGGGCCATTTGGAATGAGCAGTTCTTC
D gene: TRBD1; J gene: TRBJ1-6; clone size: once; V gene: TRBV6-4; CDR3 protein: CASSRQGDNSPLHF; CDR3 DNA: TGTGCCAGCAGTCGACAGGGGGATAATTCACCCCTCCACTTT
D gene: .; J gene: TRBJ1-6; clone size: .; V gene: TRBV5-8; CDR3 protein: CASSLSGNSYNSPLHF; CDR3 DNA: TGTGCCAGCAGCTTGTCGGGAAACTCCTATAATTCACCCCTCCACTTT
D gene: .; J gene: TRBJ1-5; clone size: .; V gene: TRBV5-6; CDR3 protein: CASSYGTTSNQPQHF; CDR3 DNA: TGTGCCAGCAGCTACGGGACTACAAGCAATCAGCCCCAGCATTTT
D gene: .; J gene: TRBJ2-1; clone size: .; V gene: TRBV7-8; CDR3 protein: CASSFAWAQSSYNEQFF; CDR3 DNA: TGTGCCAGCAGCTTTGCCTGGGCCCAGAGCTCCTACAATGAGCAGTTCTTC
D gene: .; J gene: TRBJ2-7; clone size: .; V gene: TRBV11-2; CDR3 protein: CASSLEGGLPYEQYF; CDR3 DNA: TGTGCCAGCAGCCTCGAAGGAGGGCTCCCCTACGAGCAGTACTTC
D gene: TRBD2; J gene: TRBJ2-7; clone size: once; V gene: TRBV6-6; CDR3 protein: CASRHHAGDPPREQYF; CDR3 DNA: TGTGCCAGCAGACACCACGCGGGGGATCCTCCTCGCGAGCAGTACTTC
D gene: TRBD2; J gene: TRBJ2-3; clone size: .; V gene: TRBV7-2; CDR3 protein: CASSMTSGATDTQYF; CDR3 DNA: TGTGCCAGCAGCATGACTAGCGGGGCCACAGATACGCAGTATTTT
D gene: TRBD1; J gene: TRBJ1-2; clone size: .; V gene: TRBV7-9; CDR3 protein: CASSLADRGNGYTF; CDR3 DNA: TGTGCCAGCAGCTTAGCAGACAGGGGAAACGGCTACACCTTC
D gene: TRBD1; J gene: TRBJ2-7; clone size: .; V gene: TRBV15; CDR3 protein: CATSSDRGHHEQYF; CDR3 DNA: TGTGCCACCAGCAGCGACAGGGGGCATCACGAGCAGTACTTC
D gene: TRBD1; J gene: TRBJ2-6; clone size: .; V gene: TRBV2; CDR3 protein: CASSEDGTGAGANVLTF; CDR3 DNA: TGTGCCAGCAGTGAAGATGGAACAGGGGCTGGGGCCAACGTCCTGACTTTC
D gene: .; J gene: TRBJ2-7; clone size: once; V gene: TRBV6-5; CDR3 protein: CASGHLRAEQYF; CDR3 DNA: TGTGCCAGCGGACACCTTCGGGCCGAGCAGTACTTC
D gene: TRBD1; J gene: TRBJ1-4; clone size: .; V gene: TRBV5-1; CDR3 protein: CASSPDPGGRSLFF; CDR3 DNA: TGCGCCAGCAGCCCCGACCCAGGGGGCCGGTCGCTGTTTTTT
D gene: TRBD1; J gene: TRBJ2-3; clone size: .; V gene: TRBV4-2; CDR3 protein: CASSQAPGQGVQDTQYF; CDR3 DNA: TGTGCCAGCAGCCAAGCCCCAGGACAGGGGGTTCAAGATACGCAGTATTTT
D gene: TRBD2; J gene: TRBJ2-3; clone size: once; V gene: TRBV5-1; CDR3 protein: CASSPKVGGGDTQYF; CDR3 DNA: TGCGCCAGCAGCCCTAAGGTCGGGGGGGGAGATACGCAGTATTTT
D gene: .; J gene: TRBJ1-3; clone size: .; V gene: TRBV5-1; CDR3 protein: CASSSGISGNTIYF; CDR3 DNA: TGCGCCAGCAGCTCGGGAATCTCTGGAAACACCATATATTTT
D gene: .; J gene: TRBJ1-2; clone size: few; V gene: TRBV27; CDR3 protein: CASSFGGAYGYTF; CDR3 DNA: TGTGCCAGCAGTTTCGGAGGGGCATATGGCTACACCTTC
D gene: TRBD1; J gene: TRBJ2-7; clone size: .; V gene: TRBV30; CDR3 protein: CAWSVRGTGAYEQYF; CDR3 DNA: TGTGCCTGGAGTGTACGTGGGACAGGGGCCTACGAGCAGTACTTC
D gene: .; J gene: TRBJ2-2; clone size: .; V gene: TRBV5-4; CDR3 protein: CASSLGAQGYTGELFF; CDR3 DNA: TGTGCCAGCAGCTTGGGGGCGCAGGGCTACACCGGGGAGCTGTTTTTT
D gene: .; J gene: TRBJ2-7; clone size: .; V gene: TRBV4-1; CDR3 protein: CASSQATGSKFSYEQYF; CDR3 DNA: TGCGCCAGCAGCCAAGCCACAGGGTCTAAGTTCTCCTACGAGCAGTACTTC
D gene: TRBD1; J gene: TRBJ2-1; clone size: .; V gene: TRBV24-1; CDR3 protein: CATSDPVRRTGGSYNEQFF; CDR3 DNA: TGTGCCACCAGTGATCCCGTCAGAAGGACAGGGGGCTCCTACAATGAGCAGTTCTTC
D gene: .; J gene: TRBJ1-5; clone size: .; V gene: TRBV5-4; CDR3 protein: CASSLAPLQPQHF; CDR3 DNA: TGTGCCAGCAGCTTGGCCCCACTTCAGCCCCAGCATTTT
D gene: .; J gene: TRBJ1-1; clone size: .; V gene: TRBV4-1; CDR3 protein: CASSQDPGQNTEAFF; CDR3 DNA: TGCGCCAGCAGCCAAGATCCGGGACAGAACACTGAAGCTTTCTTT
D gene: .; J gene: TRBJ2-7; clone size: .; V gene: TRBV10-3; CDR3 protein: CAISDYQESYEQYF; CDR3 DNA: TGTGCCATCAGTGACTATCAGGAATCCTACGAGCAGTACTTC
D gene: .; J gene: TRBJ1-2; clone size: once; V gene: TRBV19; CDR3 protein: CASSIVFGQPNGYTF; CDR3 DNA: TGTGCCAGTAGTATAGTTTTTGGGCAGCCAAATGGCTACACCTTC
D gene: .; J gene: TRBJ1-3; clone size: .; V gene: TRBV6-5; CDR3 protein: CASSYSQGLGNTIYF; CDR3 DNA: TGTGCCAGCAGTTACTCGCAGGGTCTTGGAAACACCATATATTTT
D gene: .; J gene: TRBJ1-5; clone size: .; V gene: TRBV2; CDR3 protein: CASSEAWGGKREPQHF; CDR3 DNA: TGTGCCAGCAGTGAAGCGTGGGGAGGGAAGAGGGAGCCCCAGCATTTT
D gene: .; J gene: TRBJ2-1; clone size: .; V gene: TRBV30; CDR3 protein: CAWTGAYNEQFF; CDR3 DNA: TGTGCCTGGACAGGGGCCTACAATGAGCAGTTCTTC
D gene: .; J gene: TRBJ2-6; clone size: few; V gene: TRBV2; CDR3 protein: CASSDRGGSGANVLTF; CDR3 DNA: TGTGCCAGCAGTGACAGGGGAGGGTCTGGGGCCAACGTCCTGACTTTC
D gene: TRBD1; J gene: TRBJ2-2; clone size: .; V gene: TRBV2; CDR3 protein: CASGDRGLNGELFF; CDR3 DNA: TGTGCCAGTGGGGACAGGGGGCTCAACGGGGAGCTGTTTTTT
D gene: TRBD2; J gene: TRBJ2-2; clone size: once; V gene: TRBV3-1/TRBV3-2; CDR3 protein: CASSLLSGGLTGELFF; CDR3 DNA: TGTGCCAGCAGCCTTCTAAGCGGGGGGCTTACCGGGGAGCTGTTTTTT
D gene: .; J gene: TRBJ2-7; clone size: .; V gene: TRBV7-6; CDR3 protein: CASSFSQGPYEQYF; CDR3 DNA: TGTGCCAGCAGCTTCTCACAGGGACCATACGAGCAGTACTTC
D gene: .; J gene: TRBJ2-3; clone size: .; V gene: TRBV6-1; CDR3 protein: CASSESVWGGTDTQYF; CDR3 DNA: TGTGCCAGCAGTGAATCGGTCTGGGGGGGCACAGATACGCAGTATTTT
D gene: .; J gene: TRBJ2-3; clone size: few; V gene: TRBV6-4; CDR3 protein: CASSDGRGGGTDTQYF; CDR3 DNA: TGTGCCAGCAGTGACGGTAGAGGGGGTGGCACAGATACGCAGTATTTT
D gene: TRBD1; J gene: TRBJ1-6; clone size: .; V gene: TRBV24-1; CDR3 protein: CATSDDRVNSPLHF; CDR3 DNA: TGTGCCACCAGTGACGACAGGGTAAATTCACCCCTCCACTTT
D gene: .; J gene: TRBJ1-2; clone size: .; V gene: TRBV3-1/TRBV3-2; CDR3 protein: CASSRGTDIQYGYTF; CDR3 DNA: TGTGCCAGCAGCCGCGGGACGGATATCCAATATGGCTACACCTTC
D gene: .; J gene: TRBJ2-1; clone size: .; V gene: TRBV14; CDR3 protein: CASSQEGRGQFF; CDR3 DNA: TGTGCCAGCAGCCAAGAAGGGCGGGGGCAGTTCTTC
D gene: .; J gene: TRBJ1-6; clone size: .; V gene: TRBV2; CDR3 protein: CASSEFPNNSPLHF; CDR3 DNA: TGTGCCAGCAGTGAATTCCCAAATAATTCACCCCTCCACTTT
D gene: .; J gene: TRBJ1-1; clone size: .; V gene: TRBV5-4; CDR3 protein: CASSPTPLNTEAFF; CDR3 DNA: TGTGCCAGCAGCCCAACACCTCTGAACACTGAAGCTTTCTTT
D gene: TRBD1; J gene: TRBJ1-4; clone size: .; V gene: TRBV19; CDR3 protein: CASSITTGGEGVAQGGEKLFF; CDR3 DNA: TGTGCCAGTAGTATCACAACAGGGGGCGAAGGTGTAGCACAGGGGGGTGAAAAACTGTTTTTT
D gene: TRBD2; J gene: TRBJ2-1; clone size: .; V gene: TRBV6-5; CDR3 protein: CASSPSGGYNEQFF; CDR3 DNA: TGTGCCAGCAGTCCTAGCGGGGGCTACAATGAGCAGTTCTTC
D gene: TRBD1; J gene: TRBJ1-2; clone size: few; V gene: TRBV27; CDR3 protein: CASSFSRDRGLANYGYTF; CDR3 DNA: TGTGCCAGCAGTTTCTCCAGGGACAGGGGGCTGGCTAACTATGGCTACACCTTC
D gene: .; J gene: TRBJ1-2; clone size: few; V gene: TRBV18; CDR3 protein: CASSPRQNYGYTF; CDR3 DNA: TGTGCCAGCTCACCCCGACAGAACTATGGCTACACCTTC
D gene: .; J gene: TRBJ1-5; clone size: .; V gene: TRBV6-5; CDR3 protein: CASSYSRGLNQPQHF; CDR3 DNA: TGTGCCAGCAGTTACTCGCGGGGGCTTAATCAGCCCCAGCATTTT
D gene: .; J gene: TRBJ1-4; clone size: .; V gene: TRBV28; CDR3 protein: CASSVPGQGDEKLFF; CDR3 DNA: TGTGCCAGCAGTGTGCCGGGACAAGGGGATGAAAAACTGTTTTTT
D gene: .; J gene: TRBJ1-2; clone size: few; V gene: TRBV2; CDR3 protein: CASSLDSYGYTF; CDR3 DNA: TGTGCCAGCAGCCTTGACAGCTATGGCTACACCTTC
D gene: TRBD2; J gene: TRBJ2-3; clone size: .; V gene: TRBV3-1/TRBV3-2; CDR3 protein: CASSKRPVGLAGGAGDTQYF; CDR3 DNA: TGTGCCAGCAGCAAACGACCGGTGGGACTAGCGGGGGGGGCTGGGGATACGCAGTATTTT